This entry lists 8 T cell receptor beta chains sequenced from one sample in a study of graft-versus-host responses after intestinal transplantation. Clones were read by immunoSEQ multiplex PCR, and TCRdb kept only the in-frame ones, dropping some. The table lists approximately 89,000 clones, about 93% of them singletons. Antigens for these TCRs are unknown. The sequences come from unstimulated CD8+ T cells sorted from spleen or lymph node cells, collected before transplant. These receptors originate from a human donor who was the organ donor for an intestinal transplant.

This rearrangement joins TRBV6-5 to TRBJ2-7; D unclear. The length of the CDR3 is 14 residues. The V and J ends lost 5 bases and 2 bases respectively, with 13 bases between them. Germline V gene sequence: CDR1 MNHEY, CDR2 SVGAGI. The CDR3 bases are TGTGCCAGCAGTCCCGGGTCTACGACCTACGAGCAGTACTTC. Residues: CASSPGSTTYEQYF.

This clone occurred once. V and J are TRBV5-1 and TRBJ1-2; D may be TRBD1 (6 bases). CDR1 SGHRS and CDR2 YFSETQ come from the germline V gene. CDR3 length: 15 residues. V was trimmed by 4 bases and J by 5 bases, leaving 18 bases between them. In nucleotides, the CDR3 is TGCGCCAGCAGCGCGAGCCACAGGGCTAGGTATGGCTACACCTTC. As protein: CASSASHRARYGYTF.

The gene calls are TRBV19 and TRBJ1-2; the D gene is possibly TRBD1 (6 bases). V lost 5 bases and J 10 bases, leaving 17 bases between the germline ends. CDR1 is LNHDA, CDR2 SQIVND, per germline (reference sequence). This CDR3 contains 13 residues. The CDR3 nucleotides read TGTGCCAGTAGTCATGGGGCAGGGGTTGTCTACACCTTC. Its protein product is CASSHGAGVVYTF.

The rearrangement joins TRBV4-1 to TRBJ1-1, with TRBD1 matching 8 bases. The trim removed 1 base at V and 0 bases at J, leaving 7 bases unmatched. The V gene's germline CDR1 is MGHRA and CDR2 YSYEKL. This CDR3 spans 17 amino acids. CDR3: CASSQARQGNMNTEAFF. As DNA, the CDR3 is TGCGCCAGCAGCCAAGCGAGACAGGGGAATATGAACACTGAAGCTTTCTTT.

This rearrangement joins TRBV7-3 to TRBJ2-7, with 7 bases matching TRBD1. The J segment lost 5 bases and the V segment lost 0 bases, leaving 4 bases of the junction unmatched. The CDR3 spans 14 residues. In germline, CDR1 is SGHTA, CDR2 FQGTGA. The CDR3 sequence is CASSLTGGPHEQYF. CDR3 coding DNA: TGTGCCAGCAGCTTAACAGGGGGCCCCCACGAGCAGTACTTC.

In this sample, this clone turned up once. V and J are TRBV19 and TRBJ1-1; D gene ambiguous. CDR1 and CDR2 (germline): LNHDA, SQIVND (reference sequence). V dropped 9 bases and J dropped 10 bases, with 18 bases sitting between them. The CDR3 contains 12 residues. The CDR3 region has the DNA TGTGCCAGCTCGACATTTTACCCCGGAGCTTTCTTT. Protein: CASSTFYPGAFF. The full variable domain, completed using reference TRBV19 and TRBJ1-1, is DGGITQSPKYLFRKEGQNVTLSCEQNLNHDAMYWYRQDPGQGLRLIYYSQIVNDFQKGDIAEGYSVSREKKESFPLTVTSAQKNPTAFYLCASSTFYPGAFFGQGTRLTVV.

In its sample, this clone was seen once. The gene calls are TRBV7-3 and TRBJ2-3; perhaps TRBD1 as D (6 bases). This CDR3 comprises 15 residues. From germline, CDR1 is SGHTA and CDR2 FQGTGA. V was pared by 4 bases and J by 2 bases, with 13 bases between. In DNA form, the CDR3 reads TGTGCCAGCAGCTCAGGGGTAGCACACACAGATACGCAGTATTTT. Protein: CASSSGVAHTDTQYF.

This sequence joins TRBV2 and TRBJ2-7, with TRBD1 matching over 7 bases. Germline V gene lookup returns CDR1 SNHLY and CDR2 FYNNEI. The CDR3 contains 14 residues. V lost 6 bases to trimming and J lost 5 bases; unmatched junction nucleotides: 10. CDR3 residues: CASRETGWGHEQYF. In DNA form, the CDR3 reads TGTGCCAGCAGAGAGACAGGGTGGGGCCACGAGCAGTACTTC.